Shown below are 31 T cell receptor beta chains from a single sample sequenced in a study of T-cell reconstitution after alpha-beta-depleted transplantation in children. Preparation of the TCRbeta library was carried out with unique molecular identifiers. TCRdb analysed the PCR reads with MiXCR anew, one entry per CDR3 protein. The sample contains approximately 800,000 distinct CDR3 sequences, around 17% of which appear only once. The sample consisted of PBMCs, mostly from graft donor cells, taken 360 days after TCRalphabeta/CD19-depleted stem cell transplant. The receptors derive from a male patient aged 10 to 17 who had a stem cell transplant for acute lymphoblastic leukemia, so the T cells may come from the graft donor.

This clonotype was seen only a few times. The chain couples TRBV7-8 to TRBJ2-1; a weak D match, TRBD2 (6 bases). This CDR3 is 15 amino acids long. The V end lost 2 bases, the J end lost 10 bases, and 18 bases lay between the germline ends. Germline CDR1 and CDR2: SGHVS and FQNEAQ. CDR3 sequence: CASSLPLSRGGEQFF. The CDR3 DNA is TGTGCCAGCAGCTTACCCCTTAGTCGTGGGGGGGAGCAGTTCTTC.

J is TRBJ2-3 and V is TRBV2, with a tentative D call TRBD1 (5 bases). V dropped 5 bases and J dropped 0 bases, with 15 bases sitting between them. CDR1 SNHLY and CDR2 FYNNEI come from the germline V gene. There are 16 residues in the CDR3. The CDR3 DNA follows: TGTGCCAGCAGTCAAGGGGATATACGAAGCACAGATACGCAGTATTTT. Translating gives CASSQGDIRSTDTQYF.

This clonotype occurred many times. V is TRBV7-6 and J is TRBJ2-2; D not certain. The CDR3 is 13 residues long. Trimming took 1 base from V and 6 from J, leaving 6 bases between them. CDR1 SGHVS and CDR2 FNYEAQ come from the germline V gene. This chain's CDR3 is CASSLDVAGELFF. CDR3 nucleotide sequence: TGTGCCAGCAGCTTAGACGTTGCCGGGGAGCTGTTTTTT.

The chain couples TRBV6-1 to TRBJ2-2; D uncertain. Germline V gene lookup returns CDR1 MNHNS and CDR2 SASEGT. Deletions cut 5 bases from V and 5 bases from J, with 9 bases between. The CDR3 extends over 13 amino acids. The CDR3 here is CASSPQRTGELFF. CDR3 coding DNA: TGTGCCAGCAGTCCCCAAAGGACCGGGGAGCTGTTTTTT.

The rearrangement links TRBV11-2 to TRBJ1-4; D perhaps matches TRBD1 (5 bases). CDR3 length: 16 amino acids. Germline V gene sequence: CDR1 SGHAT, CDR2 FQNNGV. V lost 2 bases, J lost 7 bases, and 17 bases lay in between. For the CDR3, the DNA is TGTGCCAGCAGCTTACTGGGGGGGGGGACGGTTGAAAAACTGTTTTTT. It encodes CASSLLGGGTVEKLFF.

This clonotype appeared a few times. This chain joins TRBV7-3 and TRBJ2-6, with 12 bases identical to TRBD2. The CDR3 has 18 residues. Germline assignment: CDR1 SGHTA and CDR2 FQGTGA. Losses at the gene ends were 5 bases for V and 0 bases for J; bases not matched to a gene: 5. CDR3 residues: CASSPGLAGNSGANVLTF. DNA for the CDR3: TGTGCCAGCAGCCCGGGACTAGCGGGCAACTCTGGGGCCAACGTCCTGACTTTC.

V gene TRBV10-3 combines with J gene TRBJ2-1; D is possibly TRBD1 (5 bases). Germline V gives CDR1 ENHRY, CDR2 SYGVKD. Trimming pared 3 bases from V and 10 bases from J, leaving 16 bases between. The CDR3 covers 14 residues. The CDR3, as DNA: TGTGCCATCAGTGAAGACAGCGTCGGGCGGGAGCAGTTCTTC. It is translated as CAISEDSVGREQFF.

This clonotype was seen at least ten times. The chain has TRBV5-1 and TRBJ2-7, with D maybe TRBD1 (6 bases). The CDR3 consists of 14 residues. Germline assignment: CDR1 SGHRS and CDR2 YFSETQ. Trimming took off 3 bases at V and 2 bases at J, with 12 bases between the two ends. CDR3 DNA sequence: TGCGCCAGCAGCTGGGACAATCCCCCCTACGAGCAGTACTTC. It yields the protein CASSWDNPPYEQYF.

The chain combines TRBV6-5 with TRBJ2-3; 7 bases match TRBD2. The CDR3 contains 16 residues. CDR1 and CDR2 (germline): MNHEY, SVGAGI. With V trimmed by 6 bases and J by 2 bases, 11 bases remained unmatched. CDR3 in DNA: TGTGCCAGCAGCTCTCGGATGGGAGGGAACACAGATACGCAGTATTTT. This sequence encodes CASSSRMGGNTDTQYF.

This clonotype was counted only a few times. The chain combines TRBV12-3 or TRBV12-4 with TRBJ1-1, with D perhaps matching TRBD1 (5 bases). The V and J ends lost 7 bases and 1 base respectively, with 22 bases between them. The CDR3 is 17 amino acids. Here the CDR3 DNA reads TGTGCCAGCACCACACTCGAAACGGGACGGTCGAACACTGAAGCTTTCTTT. It translates to CASTTLETGRSNTEAFF.

In this sample, this clonotype turned up a few times. V usage is TRBV7-9 and J usage is TRBJ2-3, with TRBD2 matching over 11 bases. The CDR3 totals 17 residues. Germline CDR1 and CDR2: SEHNR and FQNEAQ (reference sequence). J lost 3 bases, V lost 1 base, and 6 bases had no gene match. CDR3 coding DNA: TGTGCCAGCAGCTTAGAGCCTAGCGGGAGGTTAACAGATACGCAGTATTTT. Translation: CASSLEPSGRLTDTQYF.

The V gene is TRBV21-1, the J gene TRBJ2-1; TRBD1, as called in the table, went unchecked against the DNA. TRBV21-1 is a documented pseudogene. This CDR3 has 17 residues. The CDR3, as DNA: TGTGCCAGCAGCATCAGGGGGAGGAGGGTACCCTACAATGAGCAGTTCTTC. Protein sequence: CASSIRGRRVPYNEQFF.

The chain links TRBV7-2 to TRBJ2-3; weak D call: TRBD2 (6 bases). V was trimmed by 7 bases and J by 4 bases, leaving 21 bases between them. The CDR3 length is 16 residues. Looked up from germline, CDR1 is SGHTA and CDR2 is FQGNSA. DNA of the CDR3: TGTGCCAGCATCCCCCGGCGACTAGGGCGCGCAGATACGCAGTATTTT. Translation gives CASIPRRLGRADTQYF.

This clonotype was observed a few times. The chain carries TRBV20-1 and TRBJ2-4; no clear D. This CDR3 spans 14 amino acids. CDR1 DFQATT and CDR2 SNEGSKA come from the germline V gene (reference sequence). The germline V and J ends were trimmed by 2 bases and 4 bases, with 12 bases remaining between them. CDR3 nucleotide sequence: TGCAGTGCTAGATGGGCTAGATCTAAAAACATTCAGTACTTC. Translation gives CSARWARSKNIQYF.

The V call is TRBV6-2 or TRBV6-3, the J call TRBJ2-3; D is unclear. The CDR3 spans 13 residues. Germline V CDR1 and CDR2: MNHEY, SVGEGT. With 0 bases removed from V and 4 bases from J, the gap between germline ends came to 5 bases. Here the CDR3 reads CASSYSGSDTQYF. The CDR3 DNA follows: TGTGCCAGCAGTTACTCCGGGTCAGATACGCAGTATTTT.

The chain uses TRBV7-2 and TRBJ2-1; D unclear. The germline gives CDR1 SGHTA, CDR2 FQGNSA. The CDR3 extends over 15 amino acids. With 5 bases removed from V and 0 bases from J, the gap between germline ends came to 11 bases. The CDR3, as DNA: TGTGCCAGCAGCCCCCCGGCAGTCTCCTACAATGAGCAGTTCTTC. As protein: CASSPPAVSYNEQFF.

The rearrangement links TRBV4-2 to TRBJ2-3; TRBD2 might be the D (5 bases). This CDR3 contains 16 residues. V gave up 0 bases and J gave up 6 bases, with 16 bases separating them. In germline, CDR1 is LGHNA, CDR2 YNFKEQ. The CDR3: CASSQDTRETRDTQYF. The CDR3 DNA reads as TGTGCCAGCAGCCAAGATACGAGGGAGACGAGGGATACGCAGTATTTT.

This clonotype was found a few times. This chain joins TRBV15 and TRBJ2-4, with 11 nucleotides matching TRBD2. The length of the CDR3 is 17 residues. Germline CDR1 reads LNHNV; CDR2 reads YYDKDF (reference sequence). V trimming: 3 bases; J trimming: 1 base; junction bases outside the gene matches: 5. The CDR3 sequence: CATSRGSGRAAKNIQYF. DNA for the CDR3: TGTGCCACCAGCAGGGGTAGCGGGAGGGCCGCCAAAAACATTCAGTACTTC.

This clonotype was observed a handful of times. The CDR3, as DNA: TGTGCCACCAGTGACGCAAGCGGGAGTTCCTACAATGAGCAGTTCTTC. This gives the protein CATSDASGSSYNEQFF. This chain links TRBV24-1 with TRBJ2-1; TRBD2 matches 8 bases. Germline V gene sequence: CDR1 KGHDR, CDR2 SFDVKD. After removal of 4 bases from V and 1 base from J, the junction contained 5 bases not matched to a gene. This CDR3 has 16 amino acids.

This clonotype was seen more than once but under ten times. The rearrangement links TRBV7-3 to TRBJ1-2; 7 nucleotides line up with TRBD1. Losses at the gene ends were 4 bases for V and 3 bases for J; bases not matched to a gene: 8. The CDR3 covers 15 residues. Germline assignment: CDR1 SGHTA and CDR2 FQGTGA. CDR3 residues: CASSSAAGTDYGYTF. The CDR3 coding sequence is TGTGCCAGCAGCTCCGCCGCCGGGACAGACTATGGCTACACCTTC.

V usage is TRBV7-8 and J usage is TRBJ1-1; D is undetermined. Per the germline V gene, CDR1 is SGHVS and CDR2 is FQNEAQ. The CDR3 extends over 13 amino acids. Trimming left V 3 bases short and J 7 bases short, with 12 bases between. CDR3 in DNA: TGTGCCAGCAGCTTTCCGGGAGGGCGTGAAGCTTTCTTT. This gives the protein CASSFPGGREAFF.

This clonotype has a handful of counts. Here the CDR3 DNA reads TGCGCCAGCAGTGACGGGTCTAGCACAGATACGCAGTATTTT. Protein sequence: CASSDGSSTDTQYF. The chain joins TRBV10-1 to TRBJ2-3; no reliable D call. The germline V and J ends were trimmed by 3 bases and 0 bases, with 7 bases remaining between them. Germline lookup yields CDR1 WNHNN and CDR2 SYGVQD (reference sequence). The CDR3 totals 14 residues.

The chain recombines TRBV7-9 with TRBJ2-7; D is possibly TRBD2 (6 bases). This CDR3 has 14 residues. V lost 3 bases, J lost 4 bases, and 13 bases lay in between. Per the germline V gene, CDR1 is SEHNR and CDR2 is FQNEAQ (reference sequence). CDR3 protein: CASSFGGAGYEQYF. The CDR3 DNA reads TGTGCCAGCAGCTTTGGCGGGGCGGGTTACGAGCAGTACTTC.

V gene TRBV12-3 or TRBV12-4 combines with J gene TRBJ1-4, with a weak D call TRBD1 (6 bases). Trimming cost V 4 bases and J 5 bases, with 14 bases left between them. This CDR3 has 15 amino acids. CDR3 sequence: CASSSRPGANEKLFF. The CDR3 DNA reads TGTGCCAGCAGTTCTCGGCCGGGGGCGAATGAAAAACTGTTTTTT.

This clonotype was observed a few times. The chain employs TRBV12-3 or TRBV12-4 and TRBJ2-1, with 7 bases aligning to TRBD1. V gave up 6 bases and J gave up 1 base; unmatched junction bases: 9. The CDR3 is 16 residues long. CDR3 loop: CASSPRQGGSYNEQFF. The CDR3 nucleotides read TGTGCCAGCAGCCCGCGACAGGGTGGGTCCTACAATGAGCAGTTCTTC.

This clonotype was picked up a small number of times. This sequence joins TRBV5-1 and TRBJ2-1, with D possibly matching TRBD1 (6 bases). The CDR3 is made up of 14 amino acids. V lost 7 bases and J 4 bases, leaving 15 bases between the germline ends. Germline assignment: CDR1 SGHRS and CDR2 YFSETQ. The CDR3 protein is CASGGGYLYNEQFF. CDR3 sequence (DNA): TGCGCCAGCGGGGGCGGGTACTTGTACAATGAGCAGTTCTTC.

The chain carries TRBV7-3 and TRBJ2-1; D may be TRBD2 (5 bases). The V end was cut by 4 bases, the J end by 8 bases, with 12 bases between. Germline V CDR1 and CDR2: SGHTA, FQGTGA. The CDR3 is made up of 13 amino acids. The CDR3 is CASSSTRFDEQFF. In nucleotides, the CDR3 is TGTGCCAGCAGCTCTACTAGGTTCGATGAGCAGTTCTTC.

This clonotype came up many times. V gene TRBV24-1 combines with J gene TRBJ2-4, with D unresolved. Trimming cost V 9 bases and J 9 bases, with 17 bases left between them. The CDR3 is 13 residues long. Germline lookup yields CDR1 KGHDR and CDR2 SFDVKD. This CDR3 is CATSSGGSSIQYF. CDR3 bases: TGTGCCACCTCCTCCGGCGGCAGTAGCATTCAGTACTTC.

The chain is built from TRBV20-1 and TRBJ2-1; the D gene is possibly TRBD1 (6 bases). Trimming pared 7 bases from V and 7 bases from J, leaving 11 bases between. There are 11 residues in the CDR3. Germline assignment: CDR1 DFQATT and CDR2 SNEGSKA (reference sequence). The CDR3 nucleotides read TGCAGTGTTCTACAGGGAAATGAGCAGTTCTTC. Protein product: CSVLQGNEQFF.

This clonotype was seen only a few times. It may be a read error: a sequence one base away is much more abundant. The chain is built from TRBV27 and TRBJ1-1, with D perhaps matching TRBD1 (6 bases). Germline CDR1 reads MNHEY; CDR2 reads SMNVEV (reference sequence). Trimming cost V 4 bases and J 7 bases, with 25 bases left between them. The CDR3 extends over 17 amino acids. DNA of the CDR3: TGTGCCAGCAGTTCGCGCCTGCACAGGGCCGCCCGTATTGAAGCTTTCTTT. It is translated as CASSSRLHRAARIEAFF.

This chain connects TRBV12-3 or TRBV12-4 to TRBJ2-1; no clear D. CDR3 length: 13 amino acids. V lost 6 bases and J lost 5, with 11 bases in between. The CDR3 DNA reads TGTGCCAGCAGCCACCGCGTGGACAATGAGCAGTTCTTC. It yields the protein CASSHRVDNEQFF.